This paragraph covers one TCR beta chain sequence. Its antigen is unknown. This specimen belongs to a study of graft-versus-host responses after intestinal transplantation. Sequencing used immunoSEQ multiplex PCR; TCRdb keeps in-frame clones, though not all of them. The data hold approximately 130,000 clones, with around 90% observed a single time. CDR1 and CDR2 (germline): KGHSH, LQKENI. V was trimmed by 2 bases and J by 2 bases, leaving 9 bases between them. The CDR3 is 14 amino acids. Sample: unstimulated CD4+ T cells sorted from spleen or lymph node cells, taken before intestinal transplant. J is TRBJ1-1 and V is TRBV18; tentative D call: TRBD1 (5 bases). The source of this sequence is a human donor who received an intestinal transplant. In nucleotides, the CDR3 is TGTGCCAGCTCACCAGACAGAACTAACACTGAAGCTTTCTTT. This gives the protein CASSPDRTNTEAFF.